One TCR beta chain is described in this entry. Within the sample, other DNA sequences also encode this same CDR3. The V and J ends lost 5 bases and 2 bases, in that order; junction bases with no gene match: 6. Germline V gene data show CDR1 as SGHTA and CDR2 as FQGNSA. CDR3 size: 14 residues. The sample belongs to a study of blood T cell repertoires in COVID-19. In the study overall: Acute-phase and convalescent COVID-19 samples originated in the United States, Italy and Spain. Sample material is recorded as cDNA or gDNA derived from T cells, B-cell-depleted T cells, or PBMCs.

The data were produced by immunoSEQ multiplex PCR, yet TCRdb's version contains in-frame clones alone and is incomplete. Of 200,000 to 300,000 clones listed, about 90% are singletons. This TCR came from a woman aged 40 to 50 who had recovered from COVID-19. The sample comprised peripheral blood. The chain combines TRBV7-2 with TRBJ2-7, with 7 bases fitting TRBD1. The CDR3 spells CASSPRQGAYEQYF. The CDR3 DNA is TGTGCCAGCAGCCCCCGGCAGGGGGCCTACGAGCAGTACTTC.